A single sample gave rise to the 22 T cell receptor beta chains below, sequenced in a study of beta chain features in type 1 diabetes. The authors reverse transcribed all of the isolated RNA, so sequencing captured expressed TCRB transcripts. Measured with immunoSEQ multiplex PCR; TCRdb has only the in-frame clones, and not every one. The sample comprises 250,000 to 350,000 clones, 12% to 15% of which are singletons, and around 7% rests with the top ten. The sequenced sample was central memory CD4+ T cells from blood. The origin of the receptors is a young man in good health.

The V and J genes are TRBV11-2 and TRBJ2-1, with 7 bases matching TRBD2. V shed 7 bases, J shed 7 bases, and the junction held 7 bases outside the gene matches. This CDR3 comprises 13 residues. The germline V gene has CDR1 SGHAT and CDR2 FQNNGV. Here the CDR3 DNA reads TGTGCCAGCAACCCCTGGGGGGGAAATGAGCAGTTCTTC. Protein product: CASNPWGGNEQFF.

The chain has TRBV10-3 and TRBJ2-3; D possibly corresponds to TRBD1 (5 bases). V lost 6 bases to trimming and J lost 1 base, with 14 bases between them. The CDR3 totals 15 residues. Germline assignment: CDR1 ENHRY and CDR2 SYGVKD. The CDR3 sequence is CAISLDSRGTDTQYF. CDR3 bases: TGTGCCATCAGCCTAGACAGTCGCGGCACAGATACGCAGTATTTT.

This chain connects TRBV18 to TRBJ2-5; D ambiguous. In germline, CDR1 is KGHSH, CDR2 LQKENI. The CDR3 loop spans 13 amino acids. Trimming shortened V by 2 bases and J by 5 bases, and 9 bases separated the two germline ends. CDR3 sequence (DNA): TGTGCCAGCTCACCAATGAGTAAGGAGACCCAGTACTTC. Protein sequence: CASSPMSKETQYF.

This clone was picked up a small number of times. The chain has TRBV4-2 and TRBJ2-1; TRBD2 might be the D (5 bases). The CDR3 totals 14 residues. The V gene lost 1 base and the J gene lost 6 bases, with 10 bases spanning the gap. CDR1 and CDR2 from the germline V gene are LGHNA and YNFKEQ. The CDR3 reads CASSQGGPVNEQFF. CDR3 nucleotide sequence: TGTGCCAGCAGCCAAGGAGGGCCGGTCAATGAGCAGTTCTTC.

CDR3: CASSLFGTSGKADTQYF. The CDR3 DNA is TGTGCCAGCAGTTTATTCGGGACTAGCGGGAAGGCAGATACGCAGTATTTT. The genes are TRBV27 and TRBJ2-3, with TRBD2 matching over 13 bases. After removal of 1 base from V and 4 bases from J, the junction contained 5 bases not matched to a gene. From germline, CDR1 is MNHEY and CDR2 SMNVEV (reference sequence). This CDR3 has 17 amino acids.

This clone was detected many times. This chain uses TRBV7-2 with TRBJ2-5; a weak D match, TRBD1 (5 bases). Trimming took 5 bases from V and 5 from J, leaving 9 bases between them. Germline V gene data show CDR1 as SGHTA and CDR2 as FQGNSA. The CDR3 is 12 residues long. In DNA form, the CDR3 reads TGTGCCAGCAGCCAGGCAGGGGAGACCCAGTACTTC. It is translated as CASSQAGETQYF.

This clone was counted only a few times. The J gene is TRBJ2-2, the V gene TRBV4-3; maybe TRBD2 (6 bases). The V gene lost 1 base and the J gene lost 7 bases, with 10 bases spanning the gap. From germline, CDR1 is LGHNA and CDR2 YSLEER. This CDR3 is 14 amino acids long. The CDR3 region has the DNA TGCGCCAGCAGCCAAGGGGGACTCCTCGGGGAGCTGTTTTTT. Amino acid sequence: CASSQGGLLGELFF.

This clone has only a few counts. The chain carries TRBV18 and TRBJ1-1, with D uncertain. CDR1 is KGHSH, CDR2 LQKENI, per germline. Trimming shortened V by 8 bases and J by 0 bases, and 13 bases separated the two germline ends. CDR3 length: 14 residues. The DNA of the CDR3 is TGTGCCAGCAGTCGGCAGGCGATGAACACTGAAGCTTTCTTT. Translating it yields CASSRQAMNTEAFF.

Details on this clone: The likely explanation is a read error, given a far larger clone one base away. Other DNA sequences of this sample code for an identical CDR3. The chain joins TRBV5-4 to TRBJ2-1, with 8 nucleotides matching TRBD1. The ends lost 4 bases at V and 3 bases at J; junction bases unmatched: 6. Germline values: CDR1 SGHNT, CDR2 YYREEE (reference sequence). The CDR3 totals 15 residues. The CDR3 nucleotides are TGTGCCAGCAGCAAGGACAGGGTTTTCTACAATGAGCAGTTCTTC. This encodes CASSKDRVFYNEQFF.

This sequence joins TRBV6-6 and TRBJ2-7; D possibly matches TRBD1 or TRBD2 (5 bases each). Germline CDR1 reads MNHNY; CDR2 reads SVGAGI (reference sequence). The CDR3 length is 13 residues. The V gene lost 2 bases and the J gene lost 6 bases, with 11 bases spanning the gap. The CDR3 here is CASSYGTLAEQYV. As DNA, the CDR3 is TGTGCCAGCAGTTACGGGACGCTGGCCGAGCAGTACGTC.

This clone was seen only a few times. The CDR3 loop is CASSRSGGLNTEAFF. CDR3 in DNA: TGTGCCAGCAGCCGCTCCGGCGGCTTGAACACTGAAGCTTTCTTT. The chain recombines TRBV14 with TRBJ1-1; unclear D gene. The CDR3 is 15 residues long. The germline V and J ends were trimmed by 4 bases and 0 bases, with 12 bases remaining between them. Germline loops: CDR1 SGHDN, CDR2 FVKESK.

J is TRBJ1-1 and V is TRBV5-4; perhaps TRBD1 as D (6 bases). Germline-derived CDR1 and CDR2 are SGHNT and YYREEE (reference sequence). The CDR3 consists of 14 residues. Deletions cut 4 bases from V and 1 base from J, with 11 bases between. CDR3 in amino acids: CASSGGRANTEAFF. CDR3 coding DNA: TGTGCCAGCAGCGGGGGCAGAGCGAACACTGAAGCTTTCTTT.

Many counts were recorded for this clone. The chain joins TRBV5-6 to TRBJ1-5; D gene uncertain. V lost 0 bases, J lost 6 bases, and 4 bases lay in between. Germline CDR1 reads SGHDT; CDR2 reads YYEEEE. The CDR3 has 12 residues. The CDR3 is CASSLAGQPQHF. The CDR3, as DNA: TGTGCCAGCAGCTTGGCCGGTCAGCCCCAGCATTTT.

The V and J genes are TRBV5-1 and TRBJ1-1; TRBD1 is a possible D gene (5 bases). The V gene lost 1 base and the J gene lost 3 bases, with 13 bases spanning the gap. Germline V gene sequence: CDR1 SGHRS, CDR2 YFSETQ. This CDR3 has 15 residues. CDR3 residues: CASSLWAGTDTEAFF. The DNA for the CDR3 is TGCGCCAGCAGCTTGTGGGCAGGGACGGACACTGAAGCTTTCTTT.

The rearrangement links TRBV10-3 to TRBJ2-1; D possibly corresponds to TRBD1 (5 bases). The germline CDR1 and CDR2 sequences are ENHRY and SYGVKD. This CDR3 is 15 amino acids long. Trimming left V 0 bases short and J 7 bases short, with 13 bases between. The CDR3 bases are TGTGCCATCAGTGAGTCGAAGGGGCAGGGAAATGAGCAGTTCTTC. It encodes CAISESKGQGNEQFF.

This clone was recorded a few times. The chain recombines TRBV9 with TRBJ1-4; tentatively, D is TRBD1 (6 bases). Germline assignment: CDR1 SGDLS and CDR2 YYNGEE. V was clipped by 6 bases and J by 11 bases, with 17 bases between them. This CDR3 spans 13 amino acids. CDR3 sequence (DNA): TGTGCCAGCACCGGGGGGGGCTCTGGGAAACTGTTTTTT. Encoded protein: CASTGGGSGKLFF.

This clone was seen only a few times. This rearrangement joins TRBV5-1 to TRBJ1-4, with TRBD1 matching 10 bases. The CDR3 spans 16 residues. Germline CDR1 reads SGHRS; CDR2 reads YFSETQ. V lost 1 base, J lost 5 bases, and 5 bases stayed unmatched. As DNA, the CDR3 is TGCGCCAGCAGCTTGCATCCGGGACAGGGGAATGAAAAACTGTTTTTT. It codes for CASSLHPGQGNEKLFF.

The gene calls are TRBV7-9 and TRBJ1-1; 7 bases line up with TRBD1. Germline lookup yields CDR1 SEHNR and CDR2 FQNEAQ (reference sequence). The trim removed 3 bases at V and 9 bases at J, leaving 4 bases unmatched. The CDR3 is made up of 12 amino acids. The CDR3 spells CASSFRTGQAFF. The CDR3 DNA is TGTGCCAGCAGCTTCCGGACAGGACAAGCTTTCTTT.

This clone was observed a handful of times. J is TRBJ1-4 and V is TRBV6-6; TRBD1 might be the D (5 bases). Trimming cost V 0 bases and J 7 bases, with 9 bases left between them. The length of the CDR3 is 14 residues. Looked up from germline, CDR1 is MNHNY and CDR2 is SVGAGI (reference sequence). The CDR3 DNA is TGTGCCAGCAGTTACTCGACGGGGGGTGAAAAACTGTTTTTT. Translating it yields CASSYSTGGEKLFF.

The V and J genes are TRBV7-9 and TRBJ2-5; D is ambiguous. Germline CDR1 SEHNR, CDR2 FQNEAQ (reference sequence). Trimming took 1 base from V and 2 from J, leaving 5 bases between them. This CDR3 has 13 amino acids. CDR3: CASSLVGQETQYF. The CDR3 DNA reads as TGTGCCAGCAGCTTAGTTGGTCAAGAGACCCAGTACTTC.

This clone turned up a few times. The J gene is TRBJ1-4, the V gene TRBV4-3; D call uncertain. The V gene's germline CDR1 is LGHNA and CDR2 YSLEER. V dropped 5 bases and J dropped 1 base, with 8 bases sitting between them. The CDR3 loop spans 14 amino acids. The CDR3 is CASSWAETNEKLFF. Written as DNA, the CDR3 is TGCGCCAGCAGCTGGGCCGAAACTAATGAAAAACTGTTTTTT.

This clone has more than one count but fewer than ten. This chain uses TRBV10-3 with TRBJ2-2; 13 bases align to TRBD2. The CDR3 totals 18 residues. The V gene end was trimmed by 6 bases and the J gene end by 0 bases; junction bases not matched to a gene: 7. The germline gives CDR1 ENHRY, CDR2 SYGVKD. CDR3 sequence reads: CAIRPTSGRASNTGELFF. For the CDR3, the DNA is TGTGCCATCAGGCCTACTAGCGGGAGGGCCTCGAACACCGGGGAGCTGTTTTTT.